This T cell receptor (beta chain) was identified in a study of neurological immune-mediated disorders. Stored at -80 C, 2 million PBMCs were the source of the unsorted libraries. Template-switch 5'RACE cDNA synthesis added a 10-nucleotide unique molecular identifier. TCRdb called the 5' RACE reads again in MiXCR, with one record for every CDR3 protein. The sample lists approximately 30,000 distinct CDR3 sequences, under 7% seen once, with roughly 10% in the top ten. This clonotype was detected many times. The antigen remains undetermined. General study findings and limits: None of the CDR3 amino acid sequences of expanded clones recurred across subjects, suggesting private repertoires in all groups. HTLV-1-associated myelopathy had the most TCR clonal expansion, while multiple sclerosis had the least, a level that fell below healthy controls.

Germline V gene lookup returns CDR1 SNHLY and CDR2 FYNNEI. The length of the CDR3 is 14 residues. V lost 4 bases and J lost 7; bases outside the gene matches: 8. The rearrangement joins TRBV2 to TRBJ2-5; 8 bases are a match to TRBD2. Sequencing input: PBMCs. The clonotype originates from a woman between 45 and 65 years old in good health. CDR3 sequence (DNA): TGTGCCAGCAGTGGGAGCGGGAGCTCTAGGACCCAGTACTTC. It codes for CASSGSGSSRTQYF.